This is a list of T cell receptor beta chains from one sample in a study of PD-1 blockade in classical Hodgkin lymphoma. TCRdb keeps only in-frame clones here, not all; method: immunoSEQ multiplex PCR. The repertoire includes 35,000 to 45,000 clones, about 86% of them detected once, and approximately 7.6% sits in the top ten. The sample here was peripheral blood mononuclear cells (PBMCs), taken before the second cycle of nivolumab. The source of these receptors is a human donor with classical Hodgkin lymphoma. Both conserved end residues are part of each CDR3. D genes are given only for firm matches. Size is stated for part of the rows, as once, few or many counts, or as a class when the clone is expanded.

>12|NA|TRBV30|NA|TRBJ2-3
TGTGCCTGGGGACAGCTCACAGATACGCAGTATTTT
CAWGQLTDTQYF
>13|TRBD1|TRBV11-3|few|TRBJ1-2
TGTGCCAGCAGCACCACGACAGGGAGGGGCTACACCTTC
CASSTTTGRGYTF
>14|NA|TRBV7-6|NA|TRBJ2-1
TGTGCCAGCAGCTTACAGCGGGCTAGAAATGAGCAGTTCTTC
CASSLQRARNEQFF
>14|TRBD1|TRBV11-2|NA|TRBJ2-5
TGTGCCAGCACCCCCTCGGATAGGGGGCTTCCGACCAACTTC
CASTPSDRGLPTNF
>15|NA|TRBV5-6|NA|TRBJ1-3
TGTGCCAGCAGCCAAATCGGGGGGGCTGGAAACACCATATATTTT
CASSQIGGAGNTIYF
>18|NA|TRBV7-9|NA|TRBJ1-2
TGTGCCAGCAGCTTAAATGAGGAGGGGACGATTGCTAACTATGGCTACACCTTC
CASSLNEEGTIANYGYTF
>14|TRBD2|TRBV2|NA|TRBJ2-2
TGTGCCACGTCTAGCGGGCGGGGCACCGGGGAGCTGTTTTTT
CATSSGRGTGELFF
>19|TRBD2|TRBV10-3|NA|TRBJ2-3
TGTGCCATCAGTGAGCTAGCGGGAGAGCGCCTATCTAGCACAGATACGCAGTATTTT
CAISELAGERLSSTDTQYF
>15|TRBD1|TRBV5-6|NA|TRBJ1-5
TGTGCCAGCAGCTCCCGACAGGGTAGCAATCAGCCCCAGCATTTT
CASSSRQGSNQPQHF
>13|NA|TRBV13|NA|TRBJ1-4
TGTGCCAGCAGCAAAGATGGGGAAGGAAAACTGTTTTTT
CASSKDGEGKLFF
>13|NA|TRBV27|NA|TRBJ2-7
TGTGCCAGCAGTTTGTCCGGGGCCTACGAGCAGTACTTC
CASSLSGAYEQYF
>15|NA|TRBV7-9|once|TRBJ1-2
TGTGCCAGCAGCTCCCAGGGCATCCCTAACTATGGCTACACCTTC
CASSSQGIPNYGYTF
>14|NA|TRBV30|NA|TRBJ2-1
TGTGCCTGCCCCGGGACTCGAGCTTCCAATGAGCAGTTCTTC
CACPGTRASNEQFF
>11|NA|TRBV11-2|once|TRBJ1-2
TGTGCCAGCAGCTTAGCAGACGACTACACCTTC
CASSLADDYTF
>18|NA|TRBV18|NA|TRBJ2-7
TGTGCCAGCTCACCAAGAGGTACTTCTGGCGGGAACTCCTACGAGCAGTACTTC
CASSPRGTSGGNSYEQYF
>13|NA|TRBV29-1|NA|TRBJ2-7
TGCAGCGTTGAAAGCGGAGGCTCCTACGAGCAGTACTTC
CSVESGGSYEQYF
>16|TRBD2|TRBV27|NA|TRBJ2-3
TGTGCCAGCAGTAGCCTAGCGGGAGGAGTCACAGATACGCAGTATTTT
CASSSLAGGVTDTQYF
>14|NA|TRBV27|once|TRBJ2-2
TGTGCCAGCGGCGGACACTCTAACACCGGGGAGCTGTTTTTT
CASGGHSNTGELFF